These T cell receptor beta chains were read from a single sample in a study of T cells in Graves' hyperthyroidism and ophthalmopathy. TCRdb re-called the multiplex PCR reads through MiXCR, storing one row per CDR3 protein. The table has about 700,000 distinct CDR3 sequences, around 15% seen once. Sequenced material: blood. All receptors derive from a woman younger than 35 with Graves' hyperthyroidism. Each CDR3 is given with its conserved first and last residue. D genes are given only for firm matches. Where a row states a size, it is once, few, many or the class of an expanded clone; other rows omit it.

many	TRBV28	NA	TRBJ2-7	TGTGCCAGCAGTTCAGAGGTGACCCTCTCTCCCGAGCAGTACTTC	CASSSEVTLSPEQYF
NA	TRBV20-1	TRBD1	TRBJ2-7	TGCAGCGTTTCGACAGGGGGCTCCGAGCAGTACTTC	CSVSTGGSEQYF
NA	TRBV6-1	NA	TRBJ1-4	TGTGCCAGTCGCAGATATAATGAAAAACTGTTTTTT	CASRRYNEKLFF
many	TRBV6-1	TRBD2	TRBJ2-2	TGTGCCAGCAAACTAGCGGGAGGCGGGGAGCTGTTTTTT	CASKLAGGGELFF
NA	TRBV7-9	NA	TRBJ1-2	TGTGCCAGCAGCTTAGGGGTGATGGTCGGGAACTATGGCTACACCTTC	CASSLGVMVGNYGYTF
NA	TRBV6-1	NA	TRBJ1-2	TGTGCCAGCAGGAACAGGGAAGGCTATGGCTACACCTTC	CASRNREGYGYTF
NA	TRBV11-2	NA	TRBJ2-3	TGTGCCAGCAGCTTAAGAGAAGTTGGAGTAGATACGCAGTATTTT	CASSLREVGVDTQYF
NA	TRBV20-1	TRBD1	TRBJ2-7	TGCAGTGCTCGCATTGGGACAGGGGGGGGATACGAGCAGTACTTC	CSARIGTGGGYEQYF
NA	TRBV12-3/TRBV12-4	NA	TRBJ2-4	TGTGCCAGCAGTATAGACCCTATCCGTCATAAGGGTCCATTGGAAAGAAACATTCAGTACTTC	CASSIDPIRHKGPLERNIQYF
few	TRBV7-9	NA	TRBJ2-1	TGTGCCAGCAGCTTATCGGGCCGGGGCCCCAATGAGCAGTTCTTC	CASSLSGRGPNEQFF
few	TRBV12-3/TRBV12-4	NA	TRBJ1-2	TGTGCCAGCAGTTTCCCAGGATATGGCTACACCTTC	CASSFPGYGYTF
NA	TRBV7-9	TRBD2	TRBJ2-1	TGTGCCAGCAGCTCGCGGACGGGGACTAGGGACAATGAGCAGTTCTTC	CASSSRTGTRDNEQFF
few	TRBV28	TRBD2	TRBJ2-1	TGTGCCAGCAGTTCAGTGGGCGGGAGGGCCGTGGATGAGCAGTTCTTC	CASSSVGGRAVDEQFF
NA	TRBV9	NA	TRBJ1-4	TGTGCCAGCAGCGTACACCAGACAGCTAATGAAAAACTGTTTTTT	CASSVHQTANEKLFF
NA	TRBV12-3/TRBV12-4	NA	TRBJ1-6	TGTGCCAGCATGAGGAACAGTGGGGTAGGAAATTCACCCCTCCACTTT	CASMRNSGVGNSPLHF